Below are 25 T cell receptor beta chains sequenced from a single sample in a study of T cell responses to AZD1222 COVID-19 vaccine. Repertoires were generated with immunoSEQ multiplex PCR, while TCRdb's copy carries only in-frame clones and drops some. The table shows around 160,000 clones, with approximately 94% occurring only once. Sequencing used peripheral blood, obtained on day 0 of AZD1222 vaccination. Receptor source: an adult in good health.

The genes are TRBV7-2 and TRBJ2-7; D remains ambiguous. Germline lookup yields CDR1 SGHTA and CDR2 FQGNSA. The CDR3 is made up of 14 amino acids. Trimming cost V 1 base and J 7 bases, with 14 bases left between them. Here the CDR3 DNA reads TGTGCCAGCAGCTTAGGGCCCGGGCCCGCTGAGCAGTACTTC. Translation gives CASSLGPGPAEQYF.

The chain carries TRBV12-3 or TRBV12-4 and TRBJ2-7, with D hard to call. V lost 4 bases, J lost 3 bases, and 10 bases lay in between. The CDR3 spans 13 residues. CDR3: CASSSPPVYEQYF. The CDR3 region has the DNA TGTGCCAGCAGTTCTCCCCCGGTCTACGAGCAGTACTTC.

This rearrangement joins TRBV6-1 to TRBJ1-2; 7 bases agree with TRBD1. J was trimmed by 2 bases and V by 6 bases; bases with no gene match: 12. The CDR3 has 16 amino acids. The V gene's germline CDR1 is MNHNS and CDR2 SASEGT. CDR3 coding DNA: TGTGCCAGCAGCGAACAGGGGCGATACTCAAACTATGGCTACACCTTC. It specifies CASSEQGRYSNYGYTF.

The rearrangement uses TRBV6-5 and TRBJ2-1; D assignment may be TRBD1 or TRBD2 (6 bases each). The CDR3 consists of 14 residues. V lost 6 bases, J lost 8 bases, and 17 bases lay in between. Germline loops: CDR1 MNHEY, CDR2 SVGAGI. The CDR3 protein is CASSARGQGYEQFF. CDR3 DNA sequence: TGTGCCAGCAGCGCCCGGGGGCAGGGCTATGAGCAGTTCTTC.

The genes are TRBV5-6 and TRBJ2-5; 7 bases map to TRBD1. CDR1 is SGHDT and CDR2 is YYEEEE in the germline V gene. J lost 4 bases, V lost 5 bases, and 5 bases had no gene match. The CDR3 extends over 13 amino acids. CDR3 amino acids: CASRYRGGETQYF. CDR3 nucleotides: TGTGCCAGCAGATACAGGGGCGGAGAGACCCAGTACTTC.

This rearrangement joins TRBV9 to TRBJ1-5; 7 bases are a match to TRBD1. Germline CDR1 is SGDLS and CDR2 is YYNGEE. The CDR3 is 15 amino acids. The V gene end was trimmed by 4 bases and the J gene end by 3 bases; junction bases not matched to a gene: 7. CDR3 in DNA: TGTGCCAGCAGCTCCCGGGACAGTGCCAATCAGCCCCAGCATTTT. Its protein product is CASSSRDSANQPQHF.

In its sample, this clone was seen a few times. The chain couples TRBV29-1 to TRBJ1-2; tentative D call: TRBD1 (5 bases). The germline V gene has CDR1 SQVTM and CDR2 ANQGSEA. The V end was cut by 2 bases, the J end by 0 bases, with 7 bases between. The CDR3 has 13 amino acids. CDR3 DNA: TGCAGCGTTGAATGGGGGGCTAACTATGGCTACACCTTC. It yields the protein CSVEWGANYGYTF.

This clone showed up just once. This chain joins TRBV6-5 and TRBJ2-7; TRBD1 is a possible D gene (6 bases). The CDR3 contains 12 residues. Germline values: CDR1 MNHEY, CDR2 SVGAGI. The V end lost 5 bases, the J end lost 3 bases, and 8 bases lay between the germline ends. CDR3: CASSRRGYEQYF. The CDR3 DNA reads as TGTGCCAGCAGTCGCAGGGGCTACGAGCAGTACTTC.

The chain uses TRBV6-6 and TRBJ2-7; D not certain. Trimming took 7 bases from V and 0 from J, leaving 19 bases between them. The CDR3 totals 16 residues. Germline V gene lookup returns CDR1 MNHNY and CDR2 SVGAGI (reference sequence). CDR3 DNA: TGTGCCAGCACCGATTTACAAACTCAAATCTCCTACGAGCAGTACTTC. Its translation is CASTDLQTQISYEQYF.

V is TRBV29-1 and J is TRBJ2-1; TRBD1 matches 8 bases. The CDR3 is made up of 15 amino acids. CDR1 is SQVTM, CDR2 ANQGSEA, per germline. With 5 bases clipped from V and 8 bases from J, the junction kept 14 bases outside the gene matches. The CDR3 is CSVKKSWTGSDEQFF. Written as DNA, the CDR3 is TGCAGCGTTAAGAAATCCTGGACAGGGTCGGATGAGCAGTTCTTC.

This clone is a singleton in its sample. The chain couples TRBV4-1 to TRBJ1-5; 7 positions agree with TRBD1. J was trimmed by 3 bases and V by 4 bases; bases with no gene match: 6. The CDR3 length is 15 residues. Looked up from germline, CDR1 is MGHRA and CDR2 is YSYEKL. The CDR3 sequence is CASSLTGADNQPQHF. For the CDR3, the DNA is TGCGCCAGCAGCCTAACAGGGGCTGACAATCAGCCCCAGCATTTT.

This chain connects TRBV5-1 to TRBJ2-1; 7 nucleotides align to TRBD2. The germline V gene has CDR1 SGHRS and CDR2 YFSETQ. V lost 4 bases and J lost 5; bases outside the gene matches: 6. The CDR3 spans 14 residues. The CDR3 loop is CASSPGGDDNEQFF. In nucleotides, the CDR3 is TGCGCCAGCAGCCCGGGGGGTGACGACAATGAGCAGTTCTTC.

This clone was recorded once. In nucleotides, the CDR3 is TGTGCCAGCAGCCAGGACCTGGGGATTGAAAAACTGTTTTTT. Its protein product is CASSQDLGIEKLFF. V and J are TRBV3-1 (or the pseudogene TRBV3-2) and TRBJ1-4, with D unclear. The germline V gene has CDR1 LGHDT and CDR2 YNNKEL (reference sequence). V was clipped by 3 bases and J by 7 bases, with 12 bases between them. This CDR3 is built from 14 residues.

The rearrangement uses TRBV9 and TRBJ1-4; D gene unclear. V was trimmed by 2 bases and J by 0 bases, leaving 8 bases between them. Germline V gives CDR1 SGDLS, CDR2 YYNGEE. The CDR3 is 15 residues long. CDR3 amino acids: CASSVDPATNEKLFF. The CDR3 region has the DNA TGTGCCAGCAGCGTGGACCCGGCAACTAATGAAAAACTGTTTTTT.

The CDR3 region has the DNA TGCAGTGCTAGTTCTGGCTACGAGCAGTACTTC. This gives the protein CSASSGYEQYF. This chain uses TRBV20-1 with TRBJ2-7; D not certain. CDR3 length: 11 residues. Germline CDR1 DFQATT, CDR2 SNEGSKA (reference sequence). V was trimmed by 3 bases and J by 3 bases, leaving 6 bases between them.

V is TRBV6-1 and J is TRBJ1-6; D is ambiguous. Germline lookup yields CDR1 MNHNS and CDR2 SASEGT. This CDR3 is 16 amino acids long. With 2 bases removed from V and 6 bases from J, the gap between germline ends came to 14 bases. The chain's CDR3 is CASSEIYGRSNSPLHF. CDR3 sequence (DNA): TGTGCCAGCAGTGAAATCTACGGCAGGAGTAATTCACCCCTCCACTTT.

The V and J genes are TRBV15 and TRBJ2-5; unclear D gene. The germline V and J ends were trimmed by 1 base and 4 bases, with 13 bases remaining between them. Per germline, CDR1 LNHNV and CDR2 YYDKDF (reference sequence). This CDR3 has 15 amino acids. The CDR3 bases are TGTGCCACCAGCAGAGCTGATATACCGGGAGAGACCCAGTACTTC. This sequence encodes CATSRADIPGETQYF.

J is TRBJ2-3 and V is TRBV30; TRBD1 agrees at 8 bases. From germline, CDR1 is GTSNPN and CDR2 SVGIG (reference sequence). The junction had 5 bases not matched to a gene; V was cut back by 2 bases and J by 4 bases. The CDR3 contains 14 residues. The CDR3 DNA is TGTGCCTGGAGTCTAGGACAGGGTGCAGATACGCAGTATTTT. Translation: CAWSLGQGADTQYF.

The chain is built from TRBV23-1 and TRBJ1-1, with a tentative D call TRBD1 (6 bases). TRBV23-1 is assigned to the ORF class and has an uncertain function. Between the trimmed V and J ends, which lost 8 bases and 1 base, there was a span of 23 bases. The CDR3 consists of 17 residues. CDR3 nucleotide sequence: TGCGCCAGCCCATTCCGGGGGGGCACAACATGGAACACTGAAGCTTTCTTT. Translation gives CASPFRGGTTWNTEAFF.

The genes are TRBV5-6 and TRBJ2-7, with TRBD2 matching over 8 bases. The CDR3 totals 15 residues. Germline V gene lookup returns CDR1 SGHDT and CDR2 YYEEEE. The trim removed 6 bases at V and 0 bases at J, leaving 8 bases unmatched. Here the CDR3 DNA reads TGTGCCAGCACCAAAAAGCGGGAGATCTCCTACGAGCAGTACTTC. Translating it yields CASTKKREISYEQYF.

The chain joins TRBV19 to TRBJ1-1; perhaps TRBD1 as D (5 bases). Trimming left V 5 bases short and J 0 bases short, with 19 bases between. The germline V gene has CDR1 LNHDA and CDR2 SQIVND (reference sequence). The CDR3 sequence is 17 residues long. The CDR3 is CASSPLSAAGMNTEAFF. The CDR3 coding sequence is TGTGCCAGTAGTCCCCTGTCGGCGGCAGGGATGAACACTGAAGCTTTCTTT.

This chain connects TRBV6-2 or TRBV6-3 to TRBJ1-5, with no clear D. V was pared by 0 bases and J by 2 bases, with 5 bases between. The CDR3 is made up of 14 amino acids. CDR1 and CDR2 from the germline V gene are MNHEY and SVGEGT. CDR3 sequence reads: CASSYSSRNQPQHF. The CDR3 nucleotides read TGTGCCAGCAGTTACTCGAGTCGCAATCAGCCCCAGCATTTT.

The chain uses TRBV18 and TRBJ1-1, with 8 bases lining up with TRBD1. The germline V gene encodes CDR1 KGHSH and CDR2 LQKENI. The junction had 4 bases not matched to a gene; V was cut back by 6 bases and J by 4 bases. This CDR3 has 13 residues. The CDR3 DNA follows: TGTGCCAGCTCTGCGACAGGGGTCACTGAAGCTTTCTTT. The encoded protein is CASSATGVTEAFF. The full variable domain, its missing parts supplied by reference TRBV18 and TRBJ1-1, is NAGVMQNPRHLVRRRGQEARLRCSPMKGHSHVYWYRQLPEEGLKFMVYLQKENIIDESGMPKERFSAEFPKEGPSILRIQQVVRGDSAAYFCASSATGVTEAFFGQGTRLTVV.

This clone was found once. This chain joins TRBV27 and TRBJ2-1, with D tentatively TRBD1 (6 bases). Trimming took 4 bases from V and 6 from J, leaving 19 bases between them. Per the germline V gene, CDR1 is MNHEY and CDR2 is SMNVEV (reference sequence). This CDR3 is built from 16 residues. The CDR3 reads CASSSLGQKNFNEQFF. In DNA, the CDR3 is TGTGCCAGCAGTTCCCTCGGACAGAAAAACTTCAATGAGCAGTTCTTC.

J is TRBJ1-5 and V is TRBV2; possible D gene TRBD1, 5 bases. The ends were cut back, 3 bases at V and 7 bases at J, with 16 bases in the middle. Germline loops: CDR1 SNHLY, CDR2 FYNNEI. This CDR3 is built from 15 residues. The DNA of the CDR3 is TGTGCCAGCAGTGACTGGGGCACCGACCGACAGCCCCAGCATTTT. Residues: CASSDWGTDRQPQHF.